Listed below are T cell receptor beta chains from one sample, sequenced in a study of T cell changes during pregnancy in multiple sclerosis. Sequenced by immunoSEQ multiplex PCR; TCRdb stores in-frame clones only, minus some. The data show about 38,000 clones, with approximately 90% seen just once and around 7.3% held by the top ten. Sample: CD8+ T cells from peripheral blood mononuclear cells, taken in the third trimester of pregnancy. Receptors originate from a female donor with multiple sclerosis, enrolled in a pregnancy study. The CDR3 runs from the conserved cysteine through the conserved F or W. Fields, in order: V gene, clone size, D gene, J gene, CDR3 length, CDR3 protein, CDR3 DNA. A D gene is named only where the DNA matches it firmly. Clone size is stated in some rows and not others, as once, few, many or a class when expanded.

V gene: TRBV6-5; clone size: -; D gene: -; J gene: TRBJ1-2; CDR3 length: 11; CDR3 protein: CASSPGYGYTF; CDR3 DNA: TGTGCCAGCAGTCCAGGCTATGGCTACACCTTC
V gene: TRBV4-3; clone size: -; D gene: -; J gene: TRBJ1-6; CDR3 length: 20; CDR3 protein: CASSQESGTRMSWHNSPLHF; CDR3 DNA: TGCGCCAGCAGCCAAGAGTCCGGGACTCGCATGTCCTGGCATAATTCACCCCTCCACTTT
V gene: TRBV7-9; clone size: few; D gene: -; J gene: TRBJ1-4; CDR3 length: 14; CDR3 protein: CASSPGHLNEKLFF; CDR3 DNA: TGTGCCAGCAGCCCAGGGCACCTTAATGAAAAACTGTTTTTT
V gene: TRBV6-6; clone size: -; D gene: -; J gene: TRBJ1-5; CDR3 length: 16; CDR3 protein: CASSYLQGLGNQPQHF; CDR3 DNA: TGTGCCAGCAGTTACTTGCAGGGGCTGGGGAATCAGCCCCAGCATTTT
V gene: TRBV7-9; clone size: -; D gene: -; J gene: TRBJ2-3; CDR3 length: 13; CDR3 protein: CASSLGVTDTQYF; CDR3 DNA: TGTGCCAGCAGCTTAGGCGTCACAGATACGCAGTATTTT
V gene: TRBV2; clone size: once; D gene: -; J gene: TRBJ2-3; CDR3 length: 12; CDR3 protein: CASREVSDTQYF; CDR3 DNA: TGTGCCAGCAGGGAAGTATCAGATACGCAGTATTTT
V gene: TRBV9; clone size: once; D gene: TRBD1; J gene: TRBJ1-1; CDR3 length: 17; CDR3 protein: CASSVDLAQGGNTEAFF; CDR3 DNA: TGTGCCAGCAGCGTAGACCTCGCGCAGGGGGGGAACACTGAAGCTTTCTTT
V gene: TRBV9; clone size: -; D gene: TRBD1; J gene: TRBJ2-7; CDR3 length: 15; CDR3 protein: CASSPLWDSNYEQYF; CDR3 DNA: TGTGCCAGCAGCCCTCTATGGGACAGCAACTACGAGCAGTACTTC
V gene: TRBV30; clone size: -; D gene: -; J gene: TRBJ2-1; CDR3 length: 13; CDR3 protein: CAWSALTAGYKFF; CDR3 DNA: TGTGCCTGGAGTGCCCTCACCGCGGGGTATAAGTTCTTC
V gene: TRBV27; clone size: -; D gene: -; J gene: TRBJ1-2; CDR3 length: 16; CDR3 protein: CASSSLLRGADYGYTF; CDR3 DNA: TGTGCCAGCAGTTCCCTTTTGCGGGGGGCGGACTATGGCTACACCTTC
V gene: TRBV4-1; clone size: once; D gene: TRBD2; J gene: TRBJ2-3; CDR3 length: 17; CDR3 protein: CASSQDGRGGSTDTQYF; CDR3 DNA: TGCGCCAGCAGCCAAGATGGGCGGGGGGGTAGCACAGATACGCAGTATTTT
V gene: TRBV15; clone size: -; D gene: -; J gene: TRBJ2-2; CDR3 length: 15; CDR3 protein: CATSEQGKDTGELFF; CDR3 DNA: TGTGCCACCAGCGAGCAGGGGAAGGACACCGGGGAGCTGTTTTTT
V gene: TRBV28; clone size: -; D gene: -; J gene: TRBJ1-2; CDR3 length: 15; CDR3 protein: CASSFYTGIRNGYTF; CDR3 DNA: TGTGCCAGCAGTTTCTATACAGGGATACGGAATGGCTACACCTTC
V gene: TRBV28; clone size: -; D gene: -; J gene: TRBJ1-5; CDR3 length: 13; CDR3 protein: CASSLLRVQPQHF; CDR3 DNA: TGTGCCAGCAGCTTACTCCGGGTCCAGCCCCAGCATTTT
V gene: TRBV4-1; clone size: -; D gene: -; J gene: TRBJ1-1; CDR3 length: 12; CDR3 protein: CASSQDTRRAFF; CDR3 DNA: TGCGCCAGCAGCCAAGATACTCGGAGGGCTTTCTTT
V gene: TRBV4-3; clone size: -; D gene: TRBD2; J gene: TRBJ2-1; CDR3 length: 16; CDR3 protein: CASSQVWGGLHNEQFF; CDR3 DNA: TGCGCCAGCAGCCAAGTCTGGGGGGGTCTGCACAATGAGCAGTTCTTC
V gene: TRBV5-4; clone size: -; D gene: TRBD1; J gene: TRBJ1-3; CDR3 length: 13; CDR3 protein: CASSLGQGNTIYF; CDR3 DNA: TGTGCCAGCAGCTTGGGACAGGGGAACACCATATATTTT
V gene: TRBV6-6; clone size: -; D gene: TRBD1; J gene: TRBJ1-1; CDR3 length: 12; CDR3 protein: CASSVLGQKAFF; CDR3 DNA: TGTGCCAGCAGCGTACTGGGACAGAAAGCTTTCTTT
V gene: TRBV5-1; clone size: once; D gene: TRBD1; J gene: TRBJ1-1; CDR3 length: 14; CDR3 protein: CASSLGQGFTEAFF; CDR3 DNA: TGCGCCAGCAGCTTGGGACAGGGGTTCACTGAAGCTTTCTTT
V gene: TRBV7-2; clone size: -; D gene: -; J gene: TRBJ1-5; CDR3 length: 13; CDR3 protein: CASSLAVDQPQHF; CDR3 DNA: TGTGCCAGCAGCTTAGCGGTAGATCAGCCCCAGCATTTT
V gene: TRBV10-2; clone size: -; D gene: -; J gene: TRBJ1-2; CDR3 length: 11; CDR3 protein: CASGGPYGYTF; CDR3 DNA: TGCGCCAGCGGGGGCCCCTATGGCTACACCTTC
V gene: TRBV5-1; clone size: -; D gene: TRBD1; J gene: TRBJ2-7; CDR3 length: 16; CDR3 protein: CASSQLPGQGVSEQYF; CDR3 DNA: TGCGCCAGCAGCCAACTACCGGGACAGGGCGTCAGCGAGCAGTACTTC
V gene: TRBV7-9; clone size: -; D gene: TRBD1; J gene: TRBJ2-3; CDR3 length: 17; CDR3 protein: CASSSETDRGRTDTQYF; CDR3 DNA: TGTGCCAGCAGCTCAGAGACGGACAGGGGACGCACAGATACGCAGTATTTT
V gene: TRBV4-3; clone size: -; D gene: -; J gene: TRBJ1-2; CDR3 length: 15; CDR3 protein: CASSQDDAGRNGYTF; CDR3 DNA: TGCGCCAGCAGCCAAGATGACGCAGGAAGAAATGGCTACACCTTC
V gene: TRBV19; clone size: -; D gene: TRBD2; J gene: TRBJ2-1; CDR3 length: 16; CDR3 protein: CASSSGLAGHYNEQFF; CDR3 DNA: TGTGCCAGCTCCTCTGGACTAGCGGGTCATTACAATGAGCAGTTCTTC
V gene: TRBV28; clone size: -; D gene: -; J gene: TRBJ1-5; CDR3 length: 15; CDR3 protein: CASSPQGVSNQPQHF; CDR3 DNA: TGTGCCAGCAGTCCACAGGGTGTGAGCAATCAGCCCCAGCATTTT
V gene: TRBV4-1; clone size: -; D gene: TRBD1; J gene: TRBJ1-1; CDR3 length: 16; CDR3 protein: CASSQDGSTGETEAFF; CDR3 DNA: TGCGCCAGCAGCCAAGACGGGTCCACAGGGGAGACTGAAGCTTTCTTT
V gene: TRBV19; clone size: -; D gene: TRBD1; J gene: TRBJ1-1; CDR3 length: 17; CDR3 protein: CASSILNRGQVNTEAFF; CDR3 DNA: TGTGCCAGTAGTATTCTCAATCGGGGACAGGTGAACACTGAAGCTTTCTTT
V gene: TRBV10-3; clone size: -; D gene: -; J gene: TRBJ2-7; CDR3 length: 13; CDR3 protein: CATESTEYYEQYF; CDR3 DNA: TGTGCCACCGAATCTACAGAGTACTACGAGCAGTACTTC
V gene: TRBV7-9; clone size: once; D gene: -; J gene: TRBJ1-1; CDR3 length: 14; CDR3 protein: CASSLHRVGTEAFF; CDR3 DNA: TGTGCCAGCAGCTTACACCGGGTTGGGACTGAAGCTTTCTTT
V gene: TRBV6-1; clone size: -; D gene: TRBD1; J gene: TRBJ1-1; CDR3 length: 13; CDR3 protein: CAGGQGENTEAFF; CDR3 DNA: TGTGCCGGGGGACAGGGAGAGAACACTGAAGCTTTCTTT
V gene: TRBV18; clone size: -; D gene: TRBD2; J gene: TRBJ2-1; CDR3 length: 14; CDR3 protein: CASSGLAVRNEQFF; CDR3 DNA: TGTGCCAGCTCCGGACTAGCGGTAAGGAATGAGCAGTTCTTC
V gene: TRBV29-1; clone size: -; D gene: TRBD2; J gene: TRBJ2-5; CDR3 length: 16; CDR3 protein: CSVDVRGGRGGETQYF; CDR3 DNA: TGCAGCGTTGATGTTCGGGGGGGCAGGGGTGGAGAGACCCAGTACTTC
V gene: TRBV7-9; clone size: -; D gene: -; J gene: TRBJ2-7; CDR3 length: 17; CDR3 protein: CASSPPLAPREGYEQYF; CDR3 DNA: TGTGCCAGCAGCCCCCCCCTGGCACCCCGGGAAGGTTACGAGCAGTACTTC
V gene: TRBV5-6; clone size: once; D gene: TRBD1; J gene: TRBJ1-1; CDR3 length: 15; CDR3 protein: CASSTNRDRTSKAFF; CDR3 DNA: TGTGCCAGCAGCACCAACCGGGACAGGACCTCCAAAGCTTTCTTT
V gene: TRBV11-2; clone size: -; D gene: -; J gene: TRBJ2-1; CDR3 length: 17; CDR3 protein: CASSFPTTGSSYNEQFF; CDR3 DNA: TGTGCCAGCAGCTTCCCTACCACGGGGAGCTCCTACAATGAGCAGTTCTTC
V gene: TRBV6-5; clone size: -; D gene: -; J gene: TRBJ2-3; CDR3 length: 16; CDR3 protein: CASSYPMGHTTDTQYF; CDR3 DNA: TGTGCCAGCAGTTACCCGATGGGACACACCACAGATACGCAGTATTTT
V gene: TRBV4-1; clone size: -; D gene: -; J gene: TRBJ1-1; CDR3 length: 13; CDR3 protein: CASSQRGWTEAFF; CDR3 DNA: TGCGCCAGCAGCCAAAGGGGATGGACTGAAGCTTTCTTT